The 24 T cell receptor beta chains below come from one sample, sequenced in a study of shared clonotypes between healthy human individuals. Profiling relied on immunoSEQ multiplex PCR, and the TCRdb table lists in-frame clones only, not all of them. The sample contains some 2,100,000 clones, under 95% of which appear only once. Naive CD8 cells lacked CD45RO, underwent positive selection for CCR7 and left out terminally differentiated effector memory CD45RA+ cells. The source material was naive CD8+ T cells from PBMCs. The receptors come from a man aged 18 to 29 in good health. Some clones in this sample may be carry-over from other donors' samples.

The gene calls are TRBV7-6 and TRBJ2-5; D ambiguous. The CDR3 contains 12 residues. The V end was cut by 1 base, the J end by 5 bases, with 5 bases between. Germline CDR1 is SGHVS and CDR2 is FNYEAQ. CDR3 DNA: TGTGCCAGCAGCTTAGTCTCTGAGACCCAGTACTTC. Translating it yields CASSLVSETQYF. The full variable domain, completed using reference TRBV7-6 and TRBJ2-5, is GAGVSQSPRYKVTKRGQDVALRCDPISGHVSLYWYRQALGQGPEFLTYFNYEAQQDKSGLPNDRFSAERPEGSISTLTIQRTEQRDSAMYRCASSLVSETQYFGPGTRLLVL.

V usage is TRBV15 and J usage is TRBJ1-5; TRBD1 matches 10 bases. CDR1 is LNHNV and CDR2 is YYDKDF in the germline V gene (reference sequence). This CDR3 spans 19 amino acids. V dropped 3 bases and J dropped 3; count of bases not matched to a gene: 14. CDR3 residues: CATSSGWGQGLKDNQPQHF. In DNA, the CDR3 is TGTGCCACCAGCAGTGGATGGGGACAGGGGTTAAAAGACAATCAGCCCCAGCATTTT.

The chain has TRBV14 and TRBJ2-6; TRBD1 or TRBD2 may be the D gene (6 bases each). CDR3 length equals 18 residues. Germline V gives CDR1 SGHDN, CDR2 FVKESK. V was clipped by 2 bases and J by 0 bases, with 14 bases between them. CDR3 sequence reads: CASSQYGGYSSGANVLTF. The CDR3 nucleotides read TGTGCCAGCAGCCAATACGGGGGCTATAGCTCTGGGGCCAACGTCCTGACTTTC.

This chain joins TRBV15 and TRBJ1-1; unclear D gene. Between the trimmed V and J ends, which lost 4 bases and 1 base, there was a span of 19 bases. CDR1 LNHNV and CDR2 YYDKDF come from the germline V gene (reference sequence). CDR3 length equals 17 residues. The CDR3 nucleotides read TGTGCCACCAGCAAAACTACGGCCGTGACCCAGAACACTGAAGCTTTCTTT. This codes for CATSKTTAVTQNTEAFF.

This chain connects TRBV5-6 to TRBJ2-5; 7 positions match TRBD2. The length of the CDR3 is 14 residues. Germline CDR1 and CDR2: SGHDT and YYEEEE. With V trimmed by 2 bases and J by 4 bases, 5 bases remained unmatched. The CDR3 region is CASSLAGTIETQYF. CDR3 DNA sequence: TGTGCCAGCAGCTTAGCGGGAACCATAGAGACCCAGTACTTC.

The chain is built from TRBV28 and TRBJ2-1, with D possibly TRBD1 on 5 matching bases. The CDR3 has 13 residues. Deletions cut 7 bases from V and 7 bases from J, with 14 bases between. Germline lookup yields CDR1 MDHEN and CDR2 SYDVKM. The CDR3 nucleotides read TGTGCCAGCACCACGACCCCAGGGAATGAGCAGTTCTTC. Translation: CASTTTPGNEQFF. The whole variable domain, remainder taken from reference TRBV28 and TRBJ2-1, is DVKVTQSSRYLVKRTGEKVFLECVQDMDHENMFWYRQDPGLGLRLIYFSYDVKMKEKGDIPEGYSVSREKKERFSLILESASTNQTSMYLCASTTTPGNEQFFGPGTRLTVL.

This chain connects TRBV6-6 to TRBJ2-1; D may be TRBD2 (5 bases). This CDR3 spans 15 amino acids. Deletions cut 7 bases from V and 8 bases from J, with 21 bases between. The germline V gene has CDR1 MNHNY and CDR2 SVGAGI (reference sequence). CDR3 in DNA: TGTGCCAGCACCTCCGGTGTGGAGGTAGAGGATGAGCAGTTCTTC. It translates to CASTSGVEVEDEQFF.

This chain joins TRBV4-3 and TRBJ2-7; D might be TRBD2 (5 bases). The CDR3 has 15 amino acids. Trimming cost V 0 bases and J 0 bases, with 9 bases left between them. Germline V gives CDR1 LGHNA, CDR2 YSLEER. The CDR3 DNA reads TGCGCCAGCAGCCAAGAACTGGGAGCCTCCTACGAGCAGTACTTC. Protein sequence: CASSQELGASYEQYF.

This clone was observed once. Other nucleotide sequences in the sample specify the same CDR3. The J gene is TRBJ2-7, the V gene TRBV13; D ambiguous. The CDR3 spans 12 residues. The germline CDR1 and CDR2 sequences are PRHDT and FYEKMQ (reference sequence). Trimming stripped 3 bases from V and 2 bases from J, with 5 bases between. Written as DNA, the CDR3 is TGTGCCAGCAGCTTGGGCGCCTACGAGCAGTACTTC. It codes for CASSLGAYEQYF.

The chain combines TRBV6-6 with TRBJ1-3; D may be TRBD1 (5 bases). The germline V and J ends were trimmed by 4 bases and 2 bases, with 9 bases remaining between them. The germline V gene has CDR1 MNHNY and CDR2 SVGAGI (reference sequence). CDR3 length: 14 residues. The chain's CDR3 is CASSSGPPGNTIYF. CDR3 nucleotides: TGTGCCAGCAGTTCGGGGCCGCCTGGAAACACCATATATTTT.

V is TRBV9 and J is TRBJ2-1; 9 bases align to TRBD2. The germline gives CDR1 SGDLS, CDR2 YYNGEE. This CDR3 comprises 15 residues. V lost 3 bases and J lost 6; bases outside the gene matches: 7. The CDR3 DNA reads TGTGCCAGCAGCGCCGATAGCGGGAGCGGCAATGAGCAGTTCTTC. Translated, it gives CASSADSGSGNEQFF.

The rearrangement links TRBV19 to TRBJ1-3; D is perhaps TRBD1 (5 bases). Germline V lookup: CDR1 LNHDA, CDR2 SQIVND (reference sequence). The CDR3 is made up of 13 amino acids. Deletions cut 11 bases from V and 0 bases from J, with 11 bases between. Written as DNA, the CDR3 is TGTGCCTCGCTGCAGGGCTCTGGAAACACCATATATTTT. It codes for CASLQGSGNTIYF.

The CDR3 here is CASSSPRGEATYNEQFF. CDR3 sequence (DNA): TGTGCCAGCAGCTCCCCCAGGGGGGAGGCCACCTACAATGAGCAGTTCTTC. This chain links TRBV7-8 with TRBJ2-1; possibly TRBD1 for D (7 bases). Germline-derived CDR1 and CDR2 are SGHVS and FQNEAQ. Trimming took 4 bases from V and 2 from J, leaving 18 bases between them. The CDR3 totals 17 residues.

This sequence joins TRBV27 and TRBJ1-1; D gene uncertain. Per germline, CDR1 MNHEY and CDR2 SMNVEV (reference sequence). V was pared by 2 bases and J by 5 bases, with 9 bases between. This CDR3 spans 13 amino acids. The CDR3 DNA sequence: TGTGCCAGCAGTTTAACGTCCGATACTGAAGCTTTCTTT. This encodes CASSLTSDTEAFF.

The chain carries TRBV7-9 and TRBJ1-2; D gene unclear. There are 11 residues in the CDR3. Per the germline V gene, CDR1 is SEHNR and CDR2 is FQNEAQ (reference sequence). Trimming removed 11 bases from V and 8 bases from J, with 15 bases in between. CDR3 residues: CAALRGVGYTF. The DNA for the CDR3 is TGTGCCGCCCTCCGCGGCGTGGGCTACACCTTC. Supplemented by reference TRBV7-9 and TRBJ1-2, the full variable domain reads DTGVSQNPRHKITKRGQNVTFRCDPISEHNRLYWYRQTLGQGPEFLTYFQNEAQLEKSRLLSDRFSAERPKGSFSTLEIQRTEQGDSAMYLCAALRGVGYTFGSGTRLTVV.

The V and J genes are TRBV4-1 and TRBJ1-4; D possibly corresponds to TRBD1 (5 bases). Between the trimmed V and J ends, which lost 6 bases and 10 bases, there was a span of 15 bases. The CDR3 consists of 13 residues. The germline CDR1 and CDR2 sequences are MGHRA and YSYEKL. In DNA form, the CDR3 reads TGCGCCAGCAGTCAAATCTATCAGGGAAAACTGTTTTTT. Translating gives CASSQIYQGKLFF.

V is TRBV27 and J is TRBJ2-1; the D call may be TRBD1 or TRBD2 (5 bases each). The CDR3 consists of 13 residues. V was shortened by 7 bases and J by 7 bases, with 14 bases between the two germline ends. Per germline, CDR1 MNHEY and CDR2 SMNVEV (reference sequence). The CDR3 sequence is CASKKGPGNEQFF. The DNA for the CDR3 is TGTGCCAGCAAAAAGGGGCCGGGGAATGAGCAGTTCTTC.

The rearrangement uses TRBV27 and TRBJ2-5; D might be TRBD2 (5 bases). Trimming took off 8 bases at V and 2 bases at J, with 12 bases between the two ends. This CDR3 is 13 amino acids long. From germline, CDR1 is MNHEY and CDR2 SMNVEV (reference sequence). CDR3 bases: TGTGCCAGCGGACTTTCGCGGCAAGAGACCCAGTACTTC. Encoded protein: CASGLSRQETQYF.

The count of this clone is one. V and J are TRBV2 and TRBJ2-5; 7 nucleotides match TRBD2. The end of the DNA fits TRBJ2-7 better, so the J call may be wrong. CDR3 length equals 15 residues. Germline CDR1 reads SNHLY; CDR2 reads FYNNEI. The CDR3 loop reads CASSEAGGRRHEQYF. In DNA form, the CDR3 reads TGTGCCAGCAGTGAAGCGGGAGGGAGGCGGCACGAGCAGTACTTC.

This chain connects TRBV6-6 to TRBJ1-4; D gene uncertain. The length of the CDR3 is 13 residues. V was shortened by 7 bases and J by 0 bases, with 6 bases between the two germline ends. Germline values: CDR1 MNHNY, CDR2 SVGAGI (reference sequence). As DNA, the CDR3 is TGTGCCAGCACCGTGCCAACTAATGAAAAACTGTTTTTT. It specifies CASTVPTNEKLFF.

This CDR3 is CASSSRQGSDTQYF. As DNA, the CDR3 is TGCGCCAGCAGCTCCCGACAGGGATCCGATACGCAGTATTTT. The rearrangement joins TRBV4-1 to TRBJ2-3, with TRBD1 identical over 7 bases. Germline V gene data show CDR1 as MGHRA and CDR2 as YSYEKL. The J segment lost 6 bases and the V segment lost 5 bases, leaving 8 bases of the junction unmatched. The CDR3 runs 14 residues.

This rearrangement joins TRBV19 to TRBJ2-7; D might be TRBD1 or TRBD2, each matching 6 bases. This CDR3 has 13 amino acids. CDR1 is LNHDA and CDR2 is SQIVND in the germline V gene (reference sequence). V dropped 10 bases and J dropped 7 bases, with 20 bases sitting between them. Written as DNA, the CDR3 is TGTGCCACCCGGGGGCCCGCAGGCTGGGAGCAGTACTTC. Amino acids: CATRGPAGWEQYF.

This chain links TRBV6-4 with TRBJ2-4, with D possibly being TRBD1 or TRBD2 (5 bases each). CDR1 and CDR2 from the germline V gene are MRHNA and SNTAGT. Trimming pared 8 bases from V and 0 bases from J, leaving 23 bases between. CDR3 length equals 18 residues. In DNA form, the CDR3 reads TGTGCCAGCGGGGGTTATGTTGGAGCAAAACTAGCCAAAAACATTCAGTACTTC. Protein sequence: CASGGYVGAKLAKNIQYF.

The chain carries TRBV19 and TRBJ2-2, with D possibly TRBD2 on 5 matching bases. This CDR3 comprises 15 residues. Germline V lookup: CDR1 LNHDA, CDR2 SQIVND (reference sequence). V shed 3 bases and J shed 6 bases, with 14 bases lying between them. CDR3 residues: CASSIAGSLAGELFF. Written as DNA, the CDR3 is TGTGCCAGTAGTATCGCGGGTTCCCTGGCCGGGGAGCTGTTTTTT.